Below, 22 T cell receptor beta chains from the same sample are listed, as sequenced in a study of cytomegalovirus exposure and HLA in healthy donors. PCR employed 60 Vbeta and 13 Jbeta primers. The repertoire was sequenced with immunoSEQ multiplex PCR; TCRdb's copy has only in-frame clones and lacks some. The sample lists some 140,000 clones; around 72% were seen once. What was sequenced was PBMCs. The source is a man aged 18 to 29 in good health and CMV-seropositive.

The V and J genes are TRBV29-1 and TRBJ2-7; unclear D gene. Germline CDR1 is SQVTM and CDR2 is ANQGSEA. The CDR3 contains 13 residues. V dropped 6 bases and J dropped 7 bases, with 19 bases sitting between them. CDR3 nucleotide sequence: TGCAGCGTCGCCCGATCTGGAGTGGATGAGCAGTACTTC. Its translation is CSVARSGVDEQYF.

The genes are TRBV28 and TRBJ2-1; TRBD2 matches 7 bases. This CDR3 comprises 16 residues. Germline CDR1 reads MDHEN; CDR2 reads SYDVKM. V was pared by 4 bases and J by 4 bases, with 10 bases of the junction left unmatched. CDR3 residues: CASSSQGRVVYNEQFF. The DNA of the CDR3 is TGTGCCAGCAGTTCCCAAGGGAGGGTGGTGTACAATGAGCAGTTCTTC.

This chain joins TRBV14 and TRBJ2-7, with D possibly matching TRBD1 (5 bases). This CDR3 is built from 13 residues. Germline CDR1 reads SGHDN; CDR2 reads FVKESK. Deletions cut 4 bases from V and 0 bases from J, with 7 bases between. The CDR3 coding sequence is TGTGCCAGCAGCCGGGGCAGCTCCTACGAGCAGTACTTC. Translated, it gives CASSRGSSYEQYF.

This clone appeared a single time. This chain connects TRBV5-1 to TRBJ1-5; 7 bases are a match to TRBD1. Germline V lookup: CDR1 SGHRS, CDR2 YFSETQ. With 0 bases clipped from V and 4 bases from J, the junction kept 4 bases outside the gene matches. This CDR3 spans 15 amino acids. The CDR3 region is CASSLAGQRNQPQHF. The CDR3 nucleotides are TGCGCCAGCAGCTTGGCGGGACAGAGGAATCAGCCCCAGCATTTT. Together with reference TRBV5-1 and TRBJ1-5, the CDR3 gives the full variable domain: KAGVTQTPRYLIKTRGQQVTLSCSPISGHRSVSWYQQTPGQGLQFLFEYFSETQRNKGNFPGRFSGRQFSNSRSEMNVSTLELGDSALYLCASSLAGQRNQPQHFGDGTRLSIL.

This sequence joins TRBV19 and TRBJ2-2; D not resolved. Trimming took off 4 bases at V and 3 bases at J, with 9 bases between the two ends. The CDR3 totals 14 residues. Looked up from germline, CDR1 is LNHDA and CDR2 is SQIVND (reference sequence). The CDR3 loop reads CASSTHGDTGELFF. In DNA, the CDR3 is TGTGCCAGTAGTACCCACGGAGACACCGGGGAGCTGTTTTTT.

This clone showed up just a few times. CDR3 sequence: CASSLDGIGNQPQHF. The CDR3 DNA sequence: TGCGCCAGCAGCTTGGACGGGATCGGCAATCAGCCCCAGCATTTT. This sequence joins TRBV5-1 and TRBJ1-5; D gene ambiguous. V dropped 0 bases and J dropped 2 bases, with 9 bases sitting between them. Per germline, CDR1 SGHRS and CDR2 YFSETQ. This CDR3 spans 15 amino acids.

The chain recombines TRBV19 with TRBJ1-1; tentative D call: TRBD1 (5 bases). CDR1 is LNHDA and CDR2 is SQIVND in the germline V gene (reference sequence). The CDR3 consists of 17 residues. V shed 4 bases and J shed 6 bases, with 24 bases lying between them. This chain's CDR3 is CASSNPTSFHRGAEAFF. Written as DNA, the CDR3 is TGTGCCAGTAGTAACCCCACTTCCTTCCACCGGGGGGCTGAAGCTTTCTTT. Full variable domain (remainder filled in from reference TRBV19 and TRBJ1-1): DGGITQSPKYLFRKEGQNVTLSCEQNLNHDAMYWYRQDPGQGLRLIYYSQIVNDFQKGDIAEGYSVSREKKESFPLTVTSAQKNPTAFYLCASSNPTSFHRGAEAFFGQGTRLTVV.

The chain uses TRBV4-3 and TRBJ2-3, with no clear D. Germline V gene sequence: CDR1 LGHNA, CDR2 YSLEER. Trimming stripped 1 base from V and 0 bases from J, with 5 bases between. The CDR3 is 14 residues long. The DNA for the CDR3 is TGCGCCAGCAGCCAAGCGTCTAGCACAGATACGCAGTATTTT. As protein: CASSQASSTDTQYF.

This chain uses TRBV4-1 with TRBJ2-3, with D perhaps TRBD2 (5 bases). V gave up 1 base and J gave up 0 bases, with 14 bases separating them. The CDR3 is made up of 17 amino acids. Germline loops: CDR1 MGHRA, CDR2 YSYEKL. The CDR3 DNA reads TGCGCCAGCAGCCAAGTAGCAGGCGGGCCAAGCACAGATACGCAGTATTTT. Its protein is CASSQVAGGPSTDTQYF.

This sequence joins TRBV7-9 and TRBJ1-5; D not certain. The J call is uncertain, as TRBJ2-3 better fits the DNA end. The germline V gene encodes CDR1 SEHNR and CDR2 FQNEAQ (reference sequence). This CDR3 is built from 14 residues. The DNA of the CDR3 is TGTGCCAGCAGCCCCCAACAGATAAATCAGCCCCAGTATTTT. Protein sequence: CASSPQQINQPQYF.

The V and J genes are TRBV10-3 and TRBJ2-6; D is undetermined. This CDR3 has 15 amino acids. In germline, CDR1 is ENHRY, CDR2 SYGVKD. V shed 3 bases and J shed 2 bases, with 8 bases lying between them. CDR3 nucleotide sequence: TGTGCCATCAGTGACTCAGGTGCTGGGGCCAACGTCCTGACTTTC. Residues: CAISDSGAGANVLTF.

The chain joins TRBV19 to TRBJ2-7, with 7 bases that match TRBD1. The CDR3 consists of 12 residues. With 5 bases clipped from V and 5 bases from J, the junction kept 3 bases outside the gene matches. Germline V lookup: CDR1 LNHDA, CDR2 SQIVND (reference sequence). The CDR3 DNA reads as TGTGCCAGTAGTTTAACAGGGGACGAGCAGTACTTC. The encoded protein is CASSLTGDEQYF.

The chain recombines TRBV2 with TRBJ2-7; 7 bases align to TRBD1. Germline loops: CDR1 SNHLY, CDR2 FYNNEI. Trimming cost V 6 bases and J 2 bases; bases outside gene matches: 4. The CDR3 has 13 residues. CDR3 coding DNA: TGTGCCAGCAGGAGGGACAGAACCTACGAGCAGTACTTC. It specifies CASRRDRTYEQYF.

This sequence joins TRBV6-6 and TRBJ2-6; 10 bases agree with TRBD1. After removal of 11 bases from V and 2 bases from J, the junction contained 9 bases not matched to a gene. This CDR3 spans 16 amino acids. CDR1 MNHNY and CDR2 SVGAGI come from the germline V gene (reference sequence). CDR3 protein: CASEGQGIPGANVLTF. The CDR3 DNA sequence: TGTGCCTCCGAGGGACAGGGGATTCCTGGGGCCAACGTCCTGACTTTC.

This rearrangement joins TRBV5-5 to TRBJ1-6, with 8 positions matching TRBD1. The length of the CDR3 is 14 residues. From germline, CDR1 is SGHKS and CDR2 YYEKEE (reference sequence). J lost 10 bases, V lost 1 base, and 4 bases had no gene match. CDR3: CASSLQGAWSPLHF. Written as DNA, the CDR3 is TGTGCCAGCAGCTTGCAGGGGGCTTGGTCACCCCTCCACTTT.

The J gene is TRBJ1-1, the V gene TRBV6-5; no firm D call. The CDR3 consists of 15 residues. The V and J ends lost 2 bases and 2 bases respectively, with 12 bases between them. Germline V gene lookup returns CDR1 MNHEY and CDR2 SVGAGI. The CDR3: CASSYPSGANTEAFF. CDR3 in DNA: TGTGCCAGCAGTTACCCTAGTGGAGCAAACACTGAAGCTTTCTTT.

The genes are TRBV7-9 and TRBJ2-2, with TRBD1 as a possible D gene (5 bases). V was shortened by 4 bases and J by 10 bases, with 10 bases between the two germline ends. The length of the CDR3 is 12 residues. Germline V CDR1 and CDR2: SEHNR, FQNEAQ (reference sequence). CDR3 coding DNA: TGTGCCAGCAGCTCCCAGACAGAGGAGCTGTTTTTT. Encoded protein: CASSSQTEELFF.

The chain joins TRBV27 to TRBJ2-1, with TRBD1 matching 7 bases. The CDR3 runs 15 residues. CDR1 is MNHEY and CDR2 is SMNVEV in the germline V gene (reference sequence). Unmatched junction bases numbered 8, after V lost 3 bases and J lost 6 bases. The CDR3 loop is CASSFGQVLFNEQFF. DNA for the CDR3: TGTGCCAGCAGTTTCGGACAGGTTTTGTTCAATGAGCAGTTCTTC.

This rearrangement joins TRBV7-6 to TRBJ2-3; 7 bases fit TRBD1. This CDR3 comprises 17 residues. Germline CDR1 is SGHVS and CDR2 is FNYEAQ. J lost 1 base, V lost 4 bases, and 11 bases had no gene match. The CDR3 here is CASSSPSRDSGTDTQYF. The CDR3 nucleotides read TGTGCCAGCAGCTCCCCCAGCCGGGACAGTGGCACAGATACGCAGTATTTT.

This clone has just a few counts. The rearrangement links TRBV4-2 to TRBJ1-5; 9 bases agree with TRBD1. CDR3 length equals 17 residues. CDR1 LGHNA and CDR2 YNFKEQ come from the germline V gene. Germline trimming cut 1 base from V and 0 bases from J; bases unmatched to any gene: 4. The chain's CDR3 is CASSQGGQGYSNQPQHF. CDR3 sequence (DNA): TGTGCCAGCAGCCAAGGTGGACAGGGGTATAGCAATCAGCCCCAGCATTTT.

A few counts support this clone. This chain links TRBV4-2 with TRBJ1-2; possibly TRBD1 for D (6 bases). The CDR3 covers 15 residues. The germline V gene has CDR1 LGHNA and CDR2 YNFKEQ. Trimming pared 2 bases from V and 2 bases from J, leaving 12 bases between. CDR3 DNA: TGTGCCAGCAGCCAAACCGGGACACGAAACTATGGCTACACCTTC. Amino acids: CASSQTGTRNYGYTF.

V and J are TRBV21-1 and TRBJ2-7; TRBD1 reflects the table's D call only, with no check against the DNA. TRBV21-1 is designated a pseudogene. The CDR3 contains 14 residues. The DNA of the CDR3 is TGTGCCAGCAGCAACCCCGCGACAGGGCACGAGCAGTACTTC. It yields the protein CASSNPATGHEQYF.